This is a list of T cell receptor beta chains from one sample in a study of graft-versus-host responses after intestinal transplantation. These TCRs are of unknown antigen specificity. Assay used: immunoSEQ multiplex PCR; TCRdb lists only in-frame clones, some missing. The table shows tens of thousands of clones, with 95% occurring only once. This specimen was unstimulated CD8+ T cells sorted from spleen or lymph node cells, taken before transplant. These receptors originate from a human donor who was the organ donor for an intestinal transplant. Each CDR3 is given with its conserved first and last residue. A D gene is named only where the DNA matches it firmly. Rows give clone size only sometimes, using once, few, many, or a class for an expanded clone.

clone_size | cdr3_length | j_call | v_call | d_call | cdr3_aa | cdr3_nt
NA | 13 | TRBJ2-7 | TRBV19 | NA | CASSMLGINEQYF | TGTGCCAGTAGTATGCTGGGAATTAACGAGCAGTACTTC
NA | 14 | TRBJ2-3 | TRBV11-2 | NA | CASSPLPSTDTQYF | TGTGCCAGCAGCCCCCTCCCTAGCACAGATACGCAGTATTTT
NA | 14 | TRBJ2-7 | TRBV5-4 | TRBD1 | CASSQKDRGGEQYF | TGTGCCAGCAGCCAAAAGGACAGGGGAGGCGAGCAGTACTTC
NA | 16 | TRBJ2-7 | TRBV5-4 | TRBD2 | CASSLPSGEQPYEQYF | TGTGCCAGCAGCTTGCCTAGCGGGGAACAACCCTACGAGCAGTACTTC
NA | 17 | TRBJ2-2 | TRBV7-9 | TRBD2 | CASSLSGGDPNAGELFF | TGTGCCAGCAGCTTATCGGGGGGAGATCCAAACGCCGGGGAGCTGTTTTTT
NA | 14 | TRBJ1-2 | TRBV11-3 | TRBD1 | CASSLGEGGNGYTF | TGTGCCAGCAGCTTAGGAGAAGGGGGCAATGGCTACACCTTC
NA | 14 | TRBJ2-7 | TRBV7-3 | TRBD1 | CASSLGQGAAMQYF | TGTGCCAGCAGCTTGGGGCAGGGGGCCGCGATGCAGTACTTC
NA | 15 | TRBJ1-1 | TRBV5-6 | NA | CASSLLQGVGTEAFF | TGTGCCAGCAGCTTGTTGCAGGGTGTAGGGACTGAAGCTTTCTTT
NA | 13 | TRBJ2-5 | TRBV6-6 | TRBD2 | CASRMGLAETQYF | TGTGCCAGCAGAATGGGACTAGCAGAGACCCAGTACTTC
NA | 17 | TRBJ1-5 | TRBV28 | TRBD1 | CASTLPFGTGVGQPQHF | TGTGCCAGCACCCTCCCGTTTGGAACAGGGGTAGGGCAGCCCCAGCATTTT
NA | 16 | TRBJ2-5 | TRBV15 | NA | CATSISRAMRGETQYF | TGTGCCACCAGCATCAGTAGGGCAATGCGCGGGGAGACCCAGTACTTC
NA | 17 | TRBJ2-1 | TRBV27 | TRBD2 | CASSFIPPSGGYNEQFF | TGTGCCAGCAGTTTTATCCCCCCTAGCGGGGGTTACAATGAGCAGTTCTTC
once | 13 | TRBJ1-1 | TRBV5-4 | NA | CASSSGTEPEAFF | TGTGCCAGCAGTTCCGGGACGGAGCCTGAAGCTTTCTTT
NA | 12 | TRBJ2-7 | TRBV28 | NA | CASSLPGLEQYF | TGTGCCAGCAGTTTACCGGGATTGGAGCAGTACTTC
NA | 18 | TRBJ2-2 | TRBV11-2 | NA | CASSLARPVWGAIGELFF | TGTGCCAGCAGCTTAGCTAGACCGGTCTGGGGGGCAATCGGGGAGCTGTTTTTT
NA | 16 | TRBJ1-5 | TRBV2 | NA | CASSEVEGPSNQPQHF | TGTGCCAGCAGTGAAGTGGAAGGGCCCTCCAATCAGCCCCAGCATTTT
NA | 15 | TRBJ2-7 | TRBV19 | TRBD1 | CASSTAGTASYEQYF | TGTGCCAGTAGTACCGCCGGGACAGCCTCCTACGAGCAGTACTTC
NA | 16 | TRBJ2-7 | TRBV4-1 | TRBD1 | CASSQNPGQDSYEQYF | TGCGCCAGCAGCCAAAACCCGGGACAGGACTCCTACGAGCAGTACTTC
once | 16 | TRBJ1-6 | TRBV5-1 | NA | CASSSSWTGPGSPLHF | TGCGCCAGCAGCTCGTCGTGGACGGGGCCTGGTTCACCCCTCCACTTT